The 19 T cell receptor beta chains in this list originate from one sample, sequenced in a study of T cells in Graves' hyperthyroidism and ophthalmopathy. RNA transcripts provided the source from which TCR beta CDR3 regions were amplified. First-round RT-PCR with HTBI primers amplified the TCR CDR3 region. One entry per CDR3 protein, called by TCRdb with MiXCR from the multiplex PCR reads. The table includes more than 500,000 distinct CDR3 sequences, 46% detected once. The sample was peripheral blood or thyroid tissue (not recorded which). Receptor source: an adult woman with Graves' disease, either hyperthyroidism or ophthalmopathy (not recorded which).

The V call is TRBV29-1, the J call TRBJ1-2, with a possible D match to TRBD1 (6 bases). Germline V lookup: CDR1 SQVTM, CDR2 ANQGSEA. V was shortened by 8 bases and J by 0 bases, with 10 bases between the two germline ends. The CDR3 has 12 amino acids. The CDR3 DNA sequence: TGCAGCAGCCGGGACACTAACTATGGCTACACCTTC. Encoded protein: CSSRDTNYGYTF.

In nucleotides, the CDR3 is TGCAGCGTTGTAGCAAGCGGGGAGCTGTTTTTT. This encodes CSVVASGELFF. The rearrangement links TRBV29-1 to TRBJ2-2; D is undetermined. The germline V and J ends were trimmed by 4 bases and 7 bases, with 7 bases remaining between them. This CDR3 region has 11 residues. CDR1 and CDR2 from the germline V gene are SQVTM and ANQGSEA.

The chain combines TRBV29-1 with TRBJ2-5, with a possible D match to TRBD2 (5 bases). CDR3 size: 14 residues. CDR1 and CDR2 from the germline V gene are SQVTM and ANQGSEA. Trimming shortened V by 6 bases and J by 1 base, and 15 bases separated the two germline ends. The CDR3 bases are TGCAGCGTGGACCTCCTCGGACTCCAAGAGACCCAGTACTTC. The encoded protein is CSVDLLGLQETQYF.

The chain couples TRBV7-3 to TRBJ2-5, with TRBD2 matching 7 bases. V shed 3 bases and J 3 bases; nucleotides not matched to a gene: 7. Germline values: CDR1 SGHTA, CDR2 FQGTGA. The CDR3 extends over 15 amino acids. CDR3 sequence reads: CASSFGGGSEETQYF. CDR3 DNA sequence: TGTGCCAGCAGCTTTGGGGGAGGGAGCGAAGAGACCCAGTACTTC.

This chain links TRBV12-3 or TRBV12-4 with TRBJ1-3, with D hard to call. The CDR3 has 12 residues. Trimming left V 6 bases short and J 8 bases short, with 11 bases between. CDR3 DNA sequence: TGTGCCAGCAGCCCTGAAGGCCACACCATATATTTT. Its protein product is CASSPEGHTIYF.

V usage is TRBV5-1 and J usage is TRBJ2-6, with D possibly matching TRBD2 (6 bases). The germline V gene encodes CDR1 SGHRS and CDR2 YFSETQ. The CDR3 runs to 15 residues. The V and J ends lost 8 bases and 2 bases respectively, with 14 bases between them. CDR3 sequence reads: CASKYGTAGANVLTF. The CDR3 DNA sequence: TGCGCCAGTAAGTATGGGACTGCTGGGGCCAACGTCCTGACTTTC.

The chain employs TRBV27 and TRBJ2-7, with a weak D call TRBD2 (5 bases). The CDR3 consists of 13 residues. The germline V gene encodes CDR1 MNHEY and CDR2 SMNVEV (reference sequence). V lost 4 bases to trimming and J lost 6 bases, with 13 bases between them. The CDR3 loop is CASSSVGVVEQYF. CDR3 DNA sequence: TGTGCCAGCAGTTCGGTGGGAGTCGTCGAGCAGTACTTC.

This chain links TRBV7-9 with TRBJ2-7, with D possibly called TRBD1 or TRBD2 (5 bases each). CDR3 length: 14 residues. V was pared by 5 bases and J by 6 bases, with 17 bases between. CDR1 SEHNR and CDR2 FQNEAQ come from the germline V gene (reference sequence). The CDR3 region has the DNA TGTGCCAGCAGCGACCCGGGCCTTGGGACCGAGCAGTACTTC. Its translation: CASSDPGLGTEQYF.

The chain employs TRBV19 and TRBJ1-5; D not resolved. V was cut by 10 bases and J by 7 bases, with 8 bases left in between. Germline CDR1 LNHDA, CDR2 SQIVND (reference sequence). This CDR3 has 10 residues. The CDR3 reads CAKRRQPQHF. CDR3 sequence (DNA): TGTGCCAAAAGGAGGCAGCCCCAGCATTTT.

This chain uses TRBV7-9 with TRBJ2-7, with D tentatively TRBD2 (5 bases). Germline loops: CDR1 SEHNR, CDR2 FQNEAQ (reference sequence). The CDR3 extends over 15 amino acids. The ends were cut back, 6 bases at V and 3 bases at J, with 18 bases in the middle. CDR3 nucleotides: TGTGCCAGCAGTCAGCGATACCCGGGAAACTACGAGCAGTACTTC. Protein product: CASSQRYPGNYEQYF.

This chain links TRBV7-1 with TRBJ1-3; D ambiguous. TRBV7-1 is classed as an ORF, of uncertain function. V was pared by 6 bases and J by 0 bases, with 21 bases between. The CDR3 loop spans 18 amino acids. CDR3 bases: TGTGCCAGCAGTCTCAGCCGAGACTATGTAAGCTCTGGAAACACCATATATTTT. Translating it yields CASSLSRDYVSSGNTIYF.

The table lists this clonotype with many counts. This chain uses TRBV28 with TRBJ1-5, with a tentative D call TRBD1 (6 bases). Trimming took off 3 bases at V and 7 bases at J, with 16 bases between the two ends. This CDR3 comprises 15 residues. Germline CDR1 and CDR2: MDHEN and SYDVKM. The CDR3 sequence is CASSFPRGQGQPQHF. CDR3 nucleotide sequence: TGTGCCAGCAGTTTTCCCCGAGGTCAGGGGCAGCCCCAGCATTTT.

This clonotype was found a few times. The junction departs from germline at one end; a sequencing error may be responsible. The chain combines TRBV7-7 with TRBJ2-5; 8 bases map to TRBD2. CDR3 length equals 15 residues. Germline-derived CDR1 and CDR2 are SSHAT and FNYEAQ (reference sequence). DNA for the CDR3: TGTGCTAGCAGCTTAGCTAGCGGGTTTCGAGAGACCCAGTACTTC. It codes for CASSLASGFRETQYF. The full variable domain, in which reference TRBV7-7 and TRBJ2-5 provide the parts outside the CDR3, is GAGVSQSPRYKVTKRGQDVTLRCDPISSHATLYWYQQALGQGPEFLTYFNYEAQPDKSGLPSDRFSAERPEGSISTLTIQRTEQRDSAMYRCASSLASGFRETQYFGPGTRLLVL.

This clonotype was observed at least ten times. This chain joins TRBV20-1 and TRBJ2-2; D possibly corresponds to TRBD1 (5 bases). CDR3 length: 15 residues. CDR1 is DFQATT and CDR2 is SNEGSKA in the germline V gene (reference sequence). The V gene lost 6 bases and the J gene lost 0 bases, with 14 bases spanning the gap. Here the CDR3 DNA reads TGCAGTGCAACTCCTGGGGCAGCGAACACCGGGGAGCTGTTTTTT. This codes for CSATPGAANTGELFF.

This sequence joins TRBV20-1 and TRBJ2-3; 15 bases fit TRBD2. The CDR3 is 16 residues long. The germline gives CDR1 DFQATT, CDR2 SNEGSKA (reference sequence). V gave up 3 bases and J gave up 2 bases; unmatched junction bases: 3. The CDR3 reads CSARGTSGRTTDTQYF. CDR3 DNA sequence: TGCAGTGCTAGGGGGACTAGCGGGAGGACCACAGATACGCAGTATTTT.

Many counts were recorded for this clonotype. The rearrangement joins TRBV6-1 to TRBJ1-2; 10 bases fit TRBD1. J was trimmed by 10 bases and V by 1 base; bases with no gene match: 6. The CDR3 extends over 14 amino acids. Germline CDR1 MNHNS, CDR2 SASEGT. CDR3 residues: CASSEGRDRGDYTF. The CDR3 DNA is TGTGCCAGCAGTGAAGGCCGGGACAGGGGAGACTACACCTTC.

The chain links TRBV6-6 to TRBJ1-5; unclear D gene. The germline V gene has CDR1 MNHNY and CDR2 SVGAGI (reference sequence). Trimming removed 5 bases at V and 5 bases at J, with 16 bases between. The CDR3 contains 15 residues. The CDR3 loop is CASSIGLTRDQPQHF. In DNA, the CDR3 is TGTGCCAGCAGTATTGGATTAACTAGGGATCAGCCCCAGCATTTT.

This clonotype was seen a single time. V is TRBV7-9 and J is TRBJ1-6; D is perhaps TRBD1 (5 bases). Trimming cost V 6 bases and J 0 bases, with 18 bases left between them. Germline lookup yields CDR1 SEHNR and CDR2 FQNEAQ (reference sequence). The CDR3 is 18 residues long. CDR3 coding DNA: TGTGCCAGCAGTTTACTGGGACTCCGGAGCTCCTATAATTCACCCCTCCACTTT. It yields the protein CASSLLGLRSSYNSPLHF.

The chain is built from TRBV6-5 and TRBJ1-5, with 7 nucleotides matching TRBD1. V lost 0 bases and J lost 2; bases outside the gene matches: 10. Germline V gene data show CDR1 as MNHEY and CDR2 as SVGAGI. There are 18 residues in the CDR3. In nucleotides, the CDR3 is TGTGCCAGCAGTTACTCTGCCGGGACAGCTCAACGCAATCAGCCCCAGCATTTT. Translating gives CASSYSAGTAQRNQPQHF.